The rows below give T cell receptor beta chains drawn from one sample of a study of glioma-infiltrating T cells. TCRdb itself ran the multiplex PCR reads through MiXCR, one entry per CDR3 protein. Of fewer than 7,500 distinct CDR3 sequences in the sample, over 40% were seen once. Sequencing input: glioma tissue, nonneoplastic brain tissue, or PBMCs (not recorded which). The source is a human donor with low-grade glioma or glioblastoma, undergoing nonglioma brain surgery, or in good health (not recorded which). Both conserved end residues are part of each CDR3. Fields, in order: clone size, D gene, V gene, J gene, CDR3 protein, CDR3 DNA. The D gene is left open where the match is weak. The listing skips clone size in some rows; elsewhere it reads once, few, many or a size class.

>.|.|TRBV20-1|TRBJ1-1
CSARVGRTEAFF
TGCAGTGCTAGAGTGGGAAGGACTGAAGCTTTCTTT
>medium-sized|TRBD1|TRBV15|TRBJ2-3
CATSSGQGASLRGEDTQYF
TGTGCCACCAGCAGCGGACAGGGGGCCTCCTTGCGGGGGGAAGATACGCAGTATTTT
>once|.|TRBV25-1|TRBJ2-3
CASSAYSTDTQYF
TGTGCCAGCAGTGCATATAGCACAGATACGCAGTATTTT
>many|.|TRBV19|TRBJ2-2
CASSIIAGRTAGELFF
TGTGCCAGTAGTATTATCGCAGGGCGGACTGCCGGGGAGCTGTTTTTT
>medium-sized|.|TRBV28|TRBJ2-7
CASSFLGPTYEQYF
TGTGCCAGCAGTTTCTTGGGGCCCACCTACGAGCAGTACTTC
>many|.|TRBV11-2|TRBJ1-3
CASSLGVHNTIYF
TGTGCCAGCAGCTTAGGGGTACATAACACCATATATTTT
>many|.|TRBV4-1|TRBJ2-1
CASSQDRRHEQFF
TGCGCCAGCAGCCAAGACAGGAGGCATGAGCAGTTCTTC
>.|TRBD2|TRBV27|TRBJ2-1
CAISTSGSSLFNEQFF
TGTGCCATATCGACTAGCGGGAGTAGTTTGTTCAATGAGCAGTTCTTC
>.|TRBD1|TRBV25-1|TRBJ1-2
CASRGQGAGYTF
TGTGCCAGCAGGGGACAGGGGGCAGGCTACACCTTC
>once|.|TRBV7-2|TRBJ2-1
CASSLEAGNEQFF
TGTGCCAGCAGCTTAGAGGCTGGCAATGAGCAGTTCTTC
>many|TRBD1|TRBV19|TRBJ2-1
CASRRTGNYNEQFF
TGTGCCAGTAGAAGGACAGGAAATTACAATGAGCAGTTCTTC
>many|.|TRBV2|TRBJ1-6
CASSVSNSPLHF
TGTGCCAGCAGCGTTAGTAATTCACCCCTCCACTTT
>many|.|TRBV29-1|TRBJ2-1
CSVEGSVDYNNEQFF
TGCAGCGTTGAAGGGTCGGTCGACTATAACAATGAGCAGTTCTTC
>many|TRBD2|TRBV11-2|TRBJ2-7
CASSWTTSGTLEQYF
TGTGCCAGCAGCTGGACGACTAGCGGGACGCTCGAGCAGTACTTC
>.|TRBD2|TRBV7-2|TRBJ2-3
CASSLVAGGTDTQYF
TGTGCCAGCAGCTTAGTAGCGGGGGGCACAGATACGCAGTATTTT
>medium-sized|TRBD2|TRBV20-1|TRBJ2-1
CSARFSGSPYNEQFF
TGCAGTGCTAGATTTAGCGGGAGCCCCTACAATGAGCAGTTCTTC
>.|.|TRBV5-1|TRBJ2-1
CASSLAGPRNEQFF
TGCGCCAGCAGCTTGGCAGGCCCGCGCAATGAGCAGTTCTTC
>many|TRBD1|TRBV27|TRBJ1-2
CASSLSKGGRANYGYTF
TGTGCCAGCAGTTTATCGAAAGGGGGCCGAGCTAACTATGGCTACACCTTC
>many|TRBD1|TRBV5-1|TRBJ2-1
CASSYLTGSVDEQFF
TGCGCCAGCAGCTACCTGACAGGGTCAGTCGATGAGCAGTTCTTC
>large|.|TRBV28|TRBJ1-1
CASSFSPNTEAFF
TGTGCCAGCAGTTTTAGTCCGAACACTGAAGCTTTCTTT
>.|.|TRBV6-6|TRBJ1-1
CASSYSVNTEAFF
TGTGCCAGCAGTTACTCAGTGAACACTGAAGCTTTCTTT
>.|TRBD1|TRBV7-2|TRBJ2-7
CAGSLGQGIHEQYF
TGTGCCGGGAGCCTGGGACAGGGTATCCACGAGCAGTACTTC
>few|.|TRBV20-1|TRBJ1-1
CSARIGRTEAFF
TGCAGTGCTAGAATTGGCCGCACTGAAGCTTTCTTT
>.|.|TRBV7-2|TRBJ2-7
CAISPFLSVPSKQYF
TGTGCCATCAGCCCCTTCCTCTCTGTCCCCTCCAAGCAGTACTTC
>medium-sized|.|TRBV12-3/TRBV12-4|TRBJ2-2
CASRTSTGNTGELFF
TGTGCCAGCAGGACATCCACAGGGAACACCGGGGAGCTGTTTTTT
>medium-sized|.|TRBV20-1|TRBJ1-6
CSALRATNSPLHF
TGCAGTGCTCTCCGGGCTACTAATTCACCCCTCCACTTT
>many|.|TRBV9|TRBJ1-1
CASSAGLGGAEAFF
TGTGCCAGCAGCGCGGGGCTGGGGGGGGCTGAAGCTTTCTTT
>medium-sized|.|TRBV6-1|TRBJ2-1
CASSSDYNEQFF
TGTGCCAGCAGTTCCGACTACAATGAGCAGTTCTTC
>medium-sized|TRBD2|TRBV15|TRBJ2-5
CATSRVSGLGAETQYF
TGTGCCACCAGCAGAGTCTCAGGACTAGGCGCGGAGACCCAGTACTTC
>many|TRBD2|TRBV3-1|TRBJ2-7
CASSQGGGISYEQYF
TGTGCCAGCAGCCAAGGGGGGGGGATCTCTTACGAGCAGTACTTC
>once|.|TRBV27|TRBJ1-1
CASSEGRAVATEAFF
TGTGCCAGCAGTGAGGGACGTGCCGTGGCCACTGAAGCTTTCTTT
>medium-sized|.|TRBV2|TRBJ2-3
CASSPNRWGDTQYF
TGTGCCAGCAGTCCGAATAGGTGGGGTGATACGCAGTATTTT
>few|.|TRBV4-2|TRBJ1-1
CASKATGPTEAFF
TGTGCCAGCAAAGCGACCGGACCTACTGAAGCTTTCTTT
>.|TRBD1|TRBV2|TRBJ1-1
CAIGQGDTEAFF
TGTGCCATCGGACAGGGGGACACTGAAGCTTTCTTT
>many|.|TRBV5-1|TRBJ2-7
CASSHHYTSRYEQYF
TGCGCCAGCAGCCATCACTACACCTCTAGGTACGAGCAGTACTTC
>.|.|TRBV6-1|TRBJ1-4
CASSERWGDPFNEKLFF
TGTGCCAGCAGTGAACGTTGGGGGGACCCGTTCAATGAAAAACTGTTTTTT
>.|.|TRBV20-1|TRBJ2-1
CSSPGPSDNEQFF
TGCAGTTCTCCGGGACCATCGGACAATGAGCAGTTCTTC
>medium-sized|TRBD2|TRBV10-3|TRBJ2-1
CAIRGRLAGESYNEQFF
TGTGCCATCAGAGGGAGACTAGCGGGAGAATCTTACAATGAGCAGTTCTTC
>.|.|TRBV7-3|TRBJ2-1
CASSFYGSSYNEQFF
TGTGCCAGCAGCTTCTACGGGAGCTCCTACAATGAGCAGTTCTTC
>.|.|TRBV9|TRBJ2-3
CASSDEGIDTQYF
TGTGCCAGCAGCGACGAGGGGATAGATACGCAGTATTTT
>many|.|TRBV29-1|TRBJ1-2
CSVEALDRTSGYTF
TGCAGCGTTGAAGCCTTAGACAGGACCAGTGGCTACACCTTC
>many|.|TRBV28|TRBJ1-4
CAGSSHGREKLFF
TGTGCCGGCAGTTCTCATGGAAGGGAAAAACTGTTTTTT
>medium-sized|.|TRBV6-2/TRBV6-3|TRBJ2-1
CASSSGSHEQFF
TGTGCCAGCAGTTCAGGGTCTCATGAGCAGTTCTTC
>medium-sized|.|TRBV6-6|TRBJ2-5
CASSYSGERVQETQYF
TGTGCCAGCAGTTACTCAGGGGAGCGGGTCCAAGAGACCCAGTACTTC
>.|.|TRBV20-1|TRBJ1-2
CSASLPRGYGYTF
TGCAGTGCCAGCCTACCACGGGGGTATGGCTACACCTTC